The clone carrying this T cell receptor (beta chain) was seen at least ten times. TCR alpha and beta CDR3 regions were amplified from RNA using iRepertoire nested multiplex PCR. Input was roughly 100-450 ng of tissue mRNA or PBMC total RNA. One entry per CDR3 protein, called by TCRdb with MiXCR from the multiplex PCR reads. The sample includes around 120,000 distinct CDR3 sequences, around a quarter of them seen just once. The record originates from a study of glioma-infiltrating T cells. The germline CDR1 and CDR2 sequences are MGHDK and SYGVNS. V dropped 3 bases and J dropped 0 bases, with 9 bases sitting between them. The length of the CDR3 is 15 residues.

The J gene is TRBJ2-1, the V gene TRBV25-1; D ambiguous. The origin of this receptor is a human donor with low-grade glioma or glioblastoma, undergoing nonglioma brain surgery, or in good health (not recorded which). Material: glioma tissue, nonneoplastic brain tissue, or PBMCs (not recorded which). CDR3 coding DNA: TGTGCCAGCAGTGATGGGGTAACCTCCTACAATGAGCAGTTCTTC. Translated: CASSDGVTSYNEQFF.